Below, 9 T cell receptor beta chains from the same sample are listed, as sequenced in a study of T cell clonality in common variable immunodeficiency. The table came from immunoSEQ multiplex PCR; TCRdb's copy has only in-frame clones and leaves some out. The sample presents tens of thousands of clones, none singletons. The sequenced material came from peripheral blood mononuclear cells. These receptors were taken from a person between 18 and 75 years old in good health.

This clone was observed at least ten times. Read data end 3 residues before the CDR3 end; the end is taken from the germline J gene. V and J are TRBV5-1 and TRBJ2-3, with a tentative D call TRBD1 (5 bases). The CDR3 is 14 amino acids. CDR1 and CDR2 from the germline V gene are SGHRS and YFSETQ. The V and J ends lost 5 bases and 0 bases respectively, with 10 bases between them. This chain's CDR3 is CASRAGPSTDTQYF. Partial CDR3 DNA: TGCGCCAGCAGGGCAGGGCCTAGCACAGATACG.

This clone was recorded at least ten times. The DNA ends 3 residues before the CDR3 does, and the rest of the CDR3 is filled in from the germline J gene. This chain links TRBV7-2 with TRBJ2-1; TRBD2 matches 11 bases. The germline CDR1 and CDR2 sequences are SGHTA and FQGNSA. CDR3 length: 15 amino acids. V was clipped by 7 bases and J by 5 bases; unmatched bases: 7. The CDR3 loop is CASTTSGGGNNEQFF. The part of the CDR3 DNA that was read is TGTGCCAGCACTACTAGCGGGGGAGGGAACAATGAG.

This clone was seen repeatedly, ten times or more. Read coverage stops 3 residues before the CDR3 terminus; the germline J gene supplies the remainder. The gene calls are TRBV20-1 and TRBJ2-1; a weak D match, TRBD2 (7 bases). Germline-derived CDR1 and CDR2 are DFQATT and SNEGSKA (reference sequence). Trimming cost V 3 bases and J 3 bases, with 15 bases left between them. CDR3 length: 15 residues. CDR3 bases read: TGCAGTGCTAGGGACCCGGGGGGCGACTACAATGAG. Translating it yields CSARDPGGDYNE. The CDR3 as a whole reads CSARDPGGDYNEQFF.

This clone has ten or more counts. Coverage ceases 3 residues before the CDR3 finishes, and the germline J gene fills in the end. The V gene is TRBV19, the J gene TRBJ2-3; D remains ambiguous. CDR3 size: 12 residues. Trimming removed 3 bases at V and 6 bases at J, with 7 bases between. Germline CDR1 is LNHDA and CDR2 is SQIVND (reference sequence). The part of the CDR3 DNA that was read is TGTGCCAGTAGTATCCGGCGGGATACG. It specifies CASSIRRDT. The whole CDR3 sequence reads CASSIRRDTQYF. Drawing the rest from reference TRBV19 and TRBJ2-3, the complete variable domain is DGGITQSPKYLFRKEGQNVTLSCEQNLNHDAMYWYRQDPGQGLRLIYYSQIVNDFQKGDIAEGYSVSREKKESFPLTVTSAQKNPTAFYLCASSIRRDTQYFGPGTRLTVL.

About this clone: From the germline J gene comes the end of the CDR3, since the read stops 3 residues before it. The chain carries TRBV25-1 and TRBJ1-6; 7 bases are a match to TRBD1. The length of the CDR3 is 17 residues. Trimming cost V 4 bases and J 6 bases; bases outside gene matches: 12. The germline V gene has CDR1 MGHDK and CDR2 SYGVNS. The CDR3 DNA, read in part, is TGTGCCAGCAGTGCGACCGGGACAGAATACTTTAATTCACCC. Its translation: CASSATGTEYFNSP. The entire CDR3 reads CASSATGTEYFNSPLHF.

This clone came up many times. The read halts 3 residues ahead of the CDR3 end, with the missing end drawn from the germline J gene. The rearrangement uses TRBV20-1 and TRBJ2-4, with D perhaps TRBD1 (5 bases). CDR1 DFQATT and CDR2 SNEGSKA come from the germline V gene (reference sequence). The CDR3 is made up of 14 amino acids. The covered CDR3 bases are TGCAGTGCTAGAGATCACAGGTTAAACTATGGT. This encodes CSARDHRLNYG. The entire CDR3 sequence reads CSARDHRLNYGQYF.

This clone was found a few times. The CDR3 goes on 3 residues after the read ends, and that part is filled in from the germline J gene. The J gene is TRBJ1-2, the V gene TRBV7-8; 9 nucleotides line up with TRBD1. CDR3 length: 14 amino acids. The germline CDR1 and CDR2 sequences are SGHVS and FQNEAQ. The sequenced part of the CDR3 DNA is TGTGCCAGCAGCTTAAGGGACAGGGCTCAGGAG. As protein: CASSLRDRAQE. The whole CDR3 sequence reads CASSLRDRAQEYTF.

This clone was seen repeatedly, ten times or more. The CDR3 goes on 3 residues after the read ends, and that part is filled in from the germline J gene. The V gene is TRBV20-1, the J gene TRBJ1-3, with D perhaps TRBD1 (5 bases). V was pared by 3 bases and J by 2 bases, with 11 bases between. The germline gives CDR1 DFQATT, CDR2 SNEGSKA (reference sequence). The length of the CDR3 is 14 residues. CDR3 sequence: CSASASGTGNTIYF. The sequenced part of the CDR3 DNA is TGCAGTGCTAGCGCGTCAGGGACTGGAAACACC.

This clone was detected ten times or more. From the germline J gene comes the end of the CDR3, since the read stops 3 residues before it. This chain connects TRBV30 to TRBJ1-2; 7 bases agree with TRBD1. The CDR3 is 14 residues long. V lost 5 bases to trimming and J lost 3 bases; unmatched junction nucleotides: 9. Germline CDR1 is GTSNPN and CDR2 is SVGIG (reference sequence). The chain's CDR3 is CAWGRTGSDYGYTF. The CDR3 DNA, read in part, is TGTGCCTGGGGGAGGACAGGCTCTGACTATGGC.